This T cell receptor (beta chain) appears in the sequencing data of a study of T cell repertoires in cytomegalovirus infection. MiXCR, run by TCRdb on the reads, gives a single entry per CDR3 protein. Altogether around 95,000 distinct CDR3 sequences are present, 25% to 30% being singletons, with the ten largest covering approximately 71%. This clonotype was counted many times. No antigen is known for it. The CDR3 totals 14 residues. Germline V CDR1 and CDR2: MNHEY, SMNVEV (reference sequence). The V and J ends lost 2 bases and 3 bases respectively, with 11 bases between them. J is TRBJ2-7 and V is TRBV27, with TRBD1 as a possible D gene (5 bases). The TCR comes from a human donor in good health (CMV status not recorded). Some clones in this sample may be carry-over from other donors' samples. The starting material was CD8+ T cells from cultured PBMCs, obtained from culture after CMV antigen stimulation. CDR3: CASSLGDSYYEQYF. The CDR3 coding sequence is TGTGCCAGCAGTTTAGGAGACAGCTACTACGAGCAGTACTTC.